The next 20 T cell receptor beta chains were all read from a single sample in a study of response to subunit inactivated influenza vaccine. TCRdb reprocessed the RT-PCR reads with MiXCR, giving one entry per CDR3 protein. The sample carries 450,000 to 600,000 distinct CDR3 sequences, approximately 15% recorded once. This specimen consisted of CD4+ T cells sorted from PBMCs, obtained roughly 24 months after vaccination. All receptors come from a man aged 50-75 years who received an inactivated influenza vaccine.

The chain has TRBV7-2 and TRBJ2-5, with a weak D call TRBD2 (5 bases). The CDR3 consists of 14 residues. CDR1 is SGHTA and CDR2 is FQGNSA in the germline V gene. Deletions cut 5 bases from V and 1 base from J, with 11 bases between. The DNA of the CDR3 is TGTGCCAGCAGCCCTACGAGGGTCCAAGAGACCCAGTACTTC. It is translated as CASSPTRVQETQYF.

This clonotype was seen a few times. J is TRBJ2-3 and V is TRBV10-3, with TRBD2 identical over 7 bases. CDR1 is ENHRY and CDR2 is SYGVKD in the germline V gene. J was trimmed by 0 bases and V by 8 bases; bases with no gene match: 8. There are 15 residues in the CDR3. This CDR3 reads CAISPGGTSTDTQYF. Here the CDR3 DNA reads TGTGCCATCTCTCCCGGGGGGACTAGCACAGATACGCAGTATTTT.

This clonotype turned up a few times. The chain combines TRBV6-4 with TRBJ1-5; tentatively, D is TRBD1 (5 bases). Germline V gives CDR1 MRHNA, CDR2 SNTAGT. Trimming cost V 3 bases and J 4 bases, with 10 bases left between them. This CDR3 has 14 amino acids. The CDR3 loop is CASSEQEGNQPQHF. The CDR3, as DNA: TGTGCCAGCAGTGAACAGGAAGGGAATCAGCCCCAGCATTTT.

This chain links TRBV5-1 with TRBJ2-5; D is possibly TRBD1 (5 bases). Per the germline V gene, CDR1 is SGHRS and CDR2 is YFSETQ. The V end lost 0 bases, the J end lost 1 base, and 13 bases lay between the germline ends. This CDR3 spans 16 amino acids. CDR3 coding DNA: TGCGCCAGCAGCTTGGCAGGGCGAGTTGGCCAAGAGACCCAGTACTTC. Encoded protein: CASSLAGRVGQETQYF.

The chain joins TRBV4-2 to TRBJ2-2; D gene ambiguous. The germline gives CDR1 LGHNA, CDR2 YNFKEQ. V lost 1 base and J 5 bases, leaving 8 bases between the germline ends. The CDR3 length is 14 residues. The CDR3 coding sequence is TGTGCCAGCAGCCAAGGAATGACTACCGGGGAGCTGTTTTTT. Protein: CASSQGMTTGELFF.

This clonotype was observed at least ten times. V usage is TRBV11-2 and J usage is TRBJ1-5; no reliable D call. CDR3 length: 16 residues. V was pared by 1 base and J by 0 bases, with 10 bases between. Germline CDR1 reads SGHAT; CDR2 reads FQNNGV. Here the CDR3 reads CASSLGNSLSNQPQHF. The CDR3 DNA follows: TGTGCCAGCAGCTTAGGTAACAGCCTTAGCAATCAGCCCCAGCATTTT.

This clonotype was seen more than once but under ten times. DNA for the CDR3: TGTGCCAGCAGCGTGAGAGCATCATACCAAGAGACCCAGTACTTC. It translates to CASSVRASYQETQYF. The rearrangement links TRBV9 to TRBJ2-5; D is unresolved. The CDR3 runs to 15 residues. The V end was cut by 2 bases, the J end by 0 bases, with 11 bases between. Germline V gene sequence: CDR1 SGDLS, CDR2 YYNGEE. Variable domain in full (rest from reference TRBV9 and TRBJ2-5): DSGVTQTPKHLITATGQRVTLRCSPRSGDLSVYWYQQSLDQGLQFLIQYYNGEERAKGNILERFSAQQFPDLHSELNLSSLELGDSALYFCASSVRASYQETQYFGPGTRLLVL.

The rearrangement uses TRBV6-5 and TRBJ2-1, with D tentatively TRBD2 (5 bases). This CDR3 is built from 17 residues. The V end was cut by 2 bases, the J end by 5 bases, with 19 bases between. CDR1 is MNHEY, CDR2 SVGAGI, per germline. CDR3 nucleotide sequence: TGTGCCAGCAGTTACGCCCCACTAGTTTTATCCCACAATGAGCAGTTCTTC. Translated, it gives CASSYAPLVLSHNEQFF.

This chain links TRBV20-1 with TRBJ2-3; D unclear. This CDR3 region has 12 residues. V lost 4 bases, J lost 6 bases, and 11 bases lay in between. Germline CDR1 is DFQATT and CDR2 is SNEGSKA (reference sequence). This CDR3 reads CSATGLGDTQYF. CDR3 DNA sequence: TGCAGTGCTACCGGTTTAGGGGATACGCAGTATTTT.

This clonotype has only a few counts. V gene TRBV3-1 combines with J gene TRBJ1-5; 7 positions agree with TRBD1. The length of the CDR3 is 17 residues. CDR1 LGHDT and CDR2 YNNKEL come from the germline V gene (reference sequence). V gave up 1 base and J gave up 4 bases; unmatched junction bases: 10. The CDR3 loop is CASSQGQGSAGNQPQHF. The CDR3 DNA follows: TGTGCCAGCAGCCAAGGACAGGGTAGCGCGGGAAATCAGCCCCAGCATTTT.

The chain recombines TRBV7-9 with TRBJ2-2; 8 bases match TRBD2. From germline, CDR1 is SEHNR and CDR2 FQNEAQ (reference sequence). V lost 4 bases, J lost 6 bases, and 4 bases stayed unmatched. This CDR3 contains 14 residues. The CDR3 sequence is CASSSSGGPGELFF. CDR3 sequence (DNA): TGTGCCAGCAGCTCAAGCGGGGGCCCCGGGGAGCTGTTTTTT. The full variable domain, completed using reference TRBV7-9 and TRBJ2-2, is DTGVSQNPRHKITKRGQNVTFRCDPISEHNRLYWYRQTLGQGPEFLTYFQNEAQLEKSRLLSDRFSAERPKGSFSTLEIQRTEQGDSAMYLCASSSSGGPGELFFGEGSRLTVL.

This chain joins TRBV28 and TRBJ2-3; D possibly corresponds to TRBD1 (6 bases). The CDR3 contains 12 residues. Germline V gene data show CDR1 as MDHEN and CDR2 as SYDVKM. Deletions cut 11 bases from V and 1 base from J, with 10 bases between. The CDR3 DNA reads TGTGCCTCAGGGGACGGCACAGATACGCAGTATTTT. Its translation: CASGDGTDTQYF.

V usage is TRBV20-1 and J usage is TRBJ2-7, with 9 positions matching TRBD1. Germline V gene data show CDR1 as DFQATT and CDR2 as SNEGSKA (reference sequence). CDR3 size: 16 residues. Trimming at V came to 6 bases and at J to 2 bases, leaving 14 bases not matched to a gene. CDR3: CSAIPGTGTHTYEQYF. The DNA for the CDR3 is TGCAGTGCCATACCCGGGACAGGGACTCATACCTACGAGCAGTACTTC.

The chain recombines TRBV6-5 with TRBJ2-1; 8 nucleotides line up with TRBD1. CDR3 size: 15 residues. The germline V gene has CDR1 MNHEY and CDR2 SVGAGI. The V gene end was trimmed by 0 bases and the J gene end by 7 bases; junction bases not matched to a gene: 5. The CDR3 region has the DNA TGTGCCAGCAGTTACTCCCGGACAGGGTGGAATGAGCAGTTCTTC. Its translation: CASSYSRTGWNEQFF.

This clonotype has only one observation. The CDR3 loop reads CAISQTLRGDTEAFF. The CDR3 DNA follows: TGTGCCATCAGCCAGACGTTGAGAGGTGACACTGAAGCTTTCTTT. The chain is built from TRBV10-3 and TRBJ1-1; no firm D call. Germline CDR1 reads ENHRY; CDR2 reads SYGVKD. Trimming left V 6 bases short and J 3 bases short, with 17 bases between. The CDR3 sequence is 15 residues long.

This clonotype appeared a few times. At one end the junction does not follow the germline gene, possibly because of a read error. The genes are TRBV29-1 and TRBJ2-7, with a possible D match to TRBD2 (6 bases). The CDR3 totals 14 residues. Germline lookup yields CDR1 SQVTM and CDR2 ANQGSEA. CDR3 DNA sequence: TGCAGCGTTTACAGAACCGGGACTCCCTACGGGCAGTACTTC. Translation gives CSVYRTGTPYGQYF.

This clonotype came up once. The gene calls are TRBV30 and TRBJ2-2, with D possibly matching TRBD1 (5 bases). V was cut by 2 bases and J by 2 bases, with 9 bases left in between. Germline V lookup: CDR1 GTSNPN, CDR2 SVGIG (reference sequence). The CDR3 loop spans 14 amino acids. Written as DNA, the CDR3 is TGTGCCTGGAGTTTGGGGCCCAACACCGGGGAGCTGTTTTTT. Translation gives CAWSLGPNTGELFF.

The chain links TRBV20-1 to TRBJ2-7; TRBD2 agrees at 9 bases. After removal of 2 bases from V and 3 bases from J, the junction contained 8 bases not matched to a gene. The CDR3 consists of 15 residues. Germline V gene sequence: CDR1 DFQATT, CDR2 SNEGSKA (reference sequence). The CDR3 DNA sequence: TGCAGTGCTAGATTCGGGCTAGCGGGGATCTACGAGCAGTACTTC. Amino acid sequence: CSARFGLAGIYEQYF.

The rearrangement uses TRBV5-8 and TRBJ2-7; 8 bases are a match to TRBD1. The trim removed 1 base at V and 6 bases at J, leaving 6 bases unmatched. The CDR3 is 14 amino acids. CDR1 is SGHTS, CDR2 YDEGEE, per germline. This CDR3 reads CASSLRTGSSEQYF. The CDR3 nucleotides are TGTGCCAGCAGCTTGAGGACAGGGAGTAGCGAGCAGTACTTC.

This clonotype showed up many times. The CDR3 loop is CASSLGVGFGSTDTQYF. The CDR3 region has the DNA TGTGCCAGCAGCTTAGGGGTTGGGTTTGGGTCCACAGATACGCAGTATTTT. J is TRBJ2-3 and V is TRBV11-2; D gene ambiguous. Trimming left V 1 base short and J 2 bases short, with 16 bases between. CDR3 length: 17 amino acids. Germline CDR1 and CDR2: SGHAT and FQNNGV.